Following are 12 T cell receptor beta chains from one sample sequenced in a study of early T cells in non-severe SARS-CoV-2 infection. MiXCR, applied by TCRdb to the 5' RACE reads, yields one record per CDR3 protein. The repertoire holds 50,000 to 60,000 distinct CDR3 sequences, about a tenth seen once, with more than 20% in the top ten. Sequenced input: whole blood. The receptors come from an adult who was a healthcare worker with PCR-confirmed SARS-CoV-2 infection or an uninfected control (not recorded which).

This clonotype was recorded at least ten times. This chain uses TRBV7-9 with TRBJ1-1; TRBD1 matches at 7 bases. Germline V gene lookup returns CDR1 SEHNR and CDR2 FQNEAQ (reference sequence). V was clipped by 5 bases and J by 5 bases; unmatched bases: 5. The CDR3 is 13 amino acids. As DNA, the CDR3 is TGTGCCAGCAGCCTGGCGACAGGGACTGAAGCTTTCTTT. Residues: CASSLATGTEAFF.

This clonotype appeared many times. The rearrangement links TRBV5-4 to TRBJ2-1; 9 bases match TRBD2. After removal of 3 bases from V and 4 bases from J, the junction contained 14 bases not matched to a gene. Germline loops: CDR1 SGHNT, CDR2 YYREEE (reference sequence). The CDR3 is made up of 18 amino acids. As DNA, the CDR3 is TGTGCCAGCAGCTCCCCGGCTAGCGGGGTTATACTGTACAATGAGCAGTTCTTC. It translates to CASSSPASGVILYNEQFF.

The genes are TRBV7-8 and TRBJ2-2; D is possibly TRBD2 (6 bases). Trimming took 5 bases from V and 7 from J, leaving 14 bases between them. Per germline, CDR1 SGHVS and CDR2 FQNEAQ. The CDR3 extends over 14 amino acids. As DNA, the CDR3 is TGTGCCAGCAGCCCAGGCGGGGTTCTCGGGGAGCTGTTTTTT. Protein product: CASSPGGVLGELFF.

The chain combines TRBV5-4 with TRBJ2-7; TRBD2 agrees at 7 bases. Unmatched junction bases numbered 5, after V lost 3 bases and J lost 2 bases. The CDR3 totals 14 residues. The V gene's germline CDR1 is SGHNT and CDR2 YYREEE (reference sequence). CDR3 in DNA: TGTGCCAGCAGCTCCCGCGGGGGTACCTACGAGCAGTACTTC. It codes for CASSSRGGTYEQYF.

The V and J genes are TRBV2 and TRBJ2-1; 11 bases align to TRBD2. The germline CDR1 and CDR2 sequences are SNHLY and FYNNEI. Trimming at V came to 6 bases and at J to 4 bases, leaving 8 bases not matched to a gene. The CDR3 is 16 amino acids. The CDR3 sequence is CASRAPSGGRYNEQFF. The DNA of the CDR3 is TGTGCCAGCAGAGCTCCTAGCGGGGGGCGTTACAATGAGCAGTTCTTC.

In its sample, this clonotype was seen a few times. The V gene is TRBV29-1, the J gene TRBJ2-1, with TRBD1 matching over 9 bases. The CDR3 extends over 12 amino acids. CDR1 is SQVTM and CDR2 is ANQGSEA in the germline V gene. J was trimmed by 6 bases and V by 5 bases; bases with no gene match: 2. The CDR3 DNA reads TGCAGCGTTCTGACAGGGGGCAATGAGCAGTTCTTC. Translation gives CSVLTGGNEQFF.

CDR3 nucleotide sequence: TGTGCCAGCAGCTACCGACAGAACACCGGGGAGCTGTTTTTT. Protein: CASSYRQNTGELFF. The chain has TRBV11-2 and TRBJ2-2; no reliable D call. Germline CDR1 and CDR2: SGHAT and FQNNGV. Trimming cost V 4 bases and J 1 base, with 7 bases left between them. The CDR3 runs 14 residues. The full variable domain, its missing parts supplied by reference TRBV11-2 and TRBJ2-2, is EAGVAQSPRYKIIEKRQSVAFWCNPISGHATLYWYQQILGQGPKLLIQFQNNGVVDDSQLPKDRFSAERLKGVDSTLKIQPAKLEDSAVYLCASSYRQNTGELFFGEGSRLTVL.

This clonotype has only one observation. CDR3 loop: CASSLLSEGTEAFF. The CDR3 DNA follows: TGCGCCAGCAGCTTGTTGAGTGAGGGAACTGAAGCTTTCTTT. The chain joins TRBV5-1 to TRBJ1-1; D is uncertain. CDR3 length: 14 amino acids. CDR1 and CDR2 (germline): SGHRS, YFSETQ. Trimming pared 1 base from V and 5 bases from J, leaving 12 bases between.

The sample holds a few counts of this clonotype. The genes are TRBV15 and TRBJ2-2; no clear D. The CDR3 sequence is 14 residues long. Trimming left V 0 bases short and J 1 base short, with 3 bases between. Germline V CDR1 and CDR2: LNHNV, YYDKDF (reference sequence). CDR3 region: CATSRDRNTGELFF. CDR3 DNA sequence: TGTGCCACCAGCAGAGATAGGAACACCGGGGAGCTGTTTTTT.

This clonotype has a handful of counts. V is TRBV10-3 and J is TRBJ2-3; D is ambiguous. CDR3 length: 12 amino acids. Germline CDR1 is ENHRY and CDR2 is SYGVKD. The V end lost 6 bases, the J end lost 2 bases, and 6 bases lay between the germline ends. The CDR3 sequence is CAIRDATDTQYF. CDR3 sequence (DNA): TGTGCCATCAGGGACGCCACAGATACGCAGTATTTT.

CDR3 nucleotide sequence: TGTGCCAGCAGTTCAGGGACCCCTTATCAGCCCCAGCATTTT. This encodes CASSSGTPYQPQHF. The V and J genes are TRBV12-3 or TRBV12-4 and TRBJ1-5, with D possibly being TRBD1 (5 bases). Trimming stripped 4 bases from V and 5 bases from J, with 12 bases between. The CDR3 length is 14 residues.

This clonotype has only a few counts. The V and J genes are TRBV3-1 and TRBJ1-1, with D unclear. CDR3 length equals 12 residues. The ends were cut back, 4 bases at V and 7 bases at J, with 10 bases in the middle. Germline CDR1 is LGHDT and CDR2 is YNNKEL (reference sequence). The CDR3 sequence is CASSPESGEAFF. CDR3 coding DNA: TGTGCCAGCAGCCCGGAGAGTGGTGAAGCTTTCTTT. Variable domain in full (rest from reference TRBV3-1 and TRBJ1-1): DTAVSQTPKYLVTQMGNDKSIKCEQNLGHDTMYWYKQDSKKFLKIMFSYNNKELIINETVPNRFSPKSPDKAHLNLHINSLELGDSAVYFCASSPESGEAFFGQGTRLTVV.